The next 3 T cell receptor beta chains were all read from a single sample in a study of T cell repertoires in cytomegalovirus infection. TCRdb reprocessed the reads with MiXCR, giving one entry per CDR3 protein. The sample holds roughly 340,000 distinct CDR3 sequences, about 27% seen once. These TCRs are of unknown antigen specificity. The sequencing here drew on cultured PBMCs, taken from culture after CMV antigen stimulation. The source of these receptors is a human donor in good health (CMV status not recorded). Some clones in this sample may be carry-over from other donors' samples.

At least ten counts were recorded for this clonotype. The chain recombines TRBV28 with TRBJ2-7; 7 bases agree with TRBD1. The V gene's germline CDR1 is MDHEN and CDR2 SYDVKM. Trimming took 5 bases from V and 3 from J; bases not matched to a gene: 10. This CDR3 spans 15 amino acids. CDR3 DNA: TGTGCCAGCAGTCCTGCCGCAGGGGGTATCTACGAGCAGTACTTC. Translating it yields CASSPAAGGIYEQYF.

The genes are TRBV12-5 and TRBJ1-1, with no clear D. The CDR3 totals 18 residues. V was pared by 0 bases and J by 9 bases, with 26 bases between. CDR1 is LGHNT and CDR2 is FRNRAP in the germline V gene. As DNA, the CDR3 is TGTGCTAGTGGTTTGGTAATAGCGCAGAGGTTCCGAAGCTTTAAAGCTTTCTTT. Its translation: CASGLVIAQRFRSFKAFF.

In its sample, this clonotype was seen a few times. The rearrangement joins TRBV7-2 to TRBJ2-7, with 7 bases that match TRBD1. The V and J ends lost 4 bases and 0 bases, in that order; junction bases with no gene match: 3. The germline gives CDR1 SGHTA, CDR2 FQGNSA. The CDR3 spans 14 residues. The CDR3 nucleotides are TGTGCCAGCAGCTCACAGGGGTTCTCCTACGAGCAGTACTTC. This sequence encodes CASSSQGFSYEQYF.